This T cell receptor (beta chain) stems from a study of T cell responses to AZD1222 COVID-19 vaccine. Overall study findings and caveats: Females made up more of the donors, who were largely white British, and clonal diversity may have come out too low. Among those given AZD1222, only 6 or 7 were seropositive at baseline. Spike-specific TCR breadth and depth grew following two AZD1222 doses.

Generated by immunoSEQ multiplex PCR, the TCRdb table keeps only in-frame clones and is missing some. This sample yields about 100,000 clones, of which 90% to 95% are seen a single time; 7.5% to 9.5% belongs to the top ten. The CDR3 length is 13 residues. Trimming took off 6 bases at V and 6 bases at J, with 12 bases between the two ends. The germline CDR1 and CDR2 sequences are MDHEN and SYDVKM. Pooled in the analysis were second doses at about 4 or about 12 weeks. A word on this clone: Its antigen is not identified.

The chain combines TRBV28 with TRBJ1-5; D remains unclear. Source: peripheral blood, taken 28 days after the second AZD1222 dose. The clonotype originates from an adult who received the AZD1222 COVID-19 vaccine. The CDR3 nucleotides read TGTGCCAGCAGACCCCGAAGTAGTCAGCCCCAGCATTTT. Translation: CASRPRSSQPQHF.